The 27 T cell receptor beta chains in this list originate from one sample, sequenced in a study of blood T cell repertoires in COVID-19. The assay was immunoSEQ multiplex PCR, and TCRdb's table has in-frame clones only and misses some. The sample includes some 260,000 clones, 88% of them seen just once. Sequenced material: peripheral blood. These TCRs come from a woman between 25 and 40 years old with COVID-19, enrolled during active disease.

This sequence joins TRBV28 and TRBJ1-6; D is unclear. Trimming cost V 7 bases and J 7 bases, with 14 bases left between them. CDR3 size: 14 residues. In germline, CDR1 is MDHEN, CDR2 SYDVKM. The CDR3 loop reads CASNFGVGNSPLHF. CDR3 DNA sequence: TGTGCCAGCAACTTCGGGGTAGGGAATTCACCCCTCCACTTT.

The chain joins TRBV6-5 to TRBJ2-4, with D tentatively TRBD2 (6 bases). The germline CDR1 and CDR2 sequences are MNHEY and SVGAGI. The CDR3 has 15 amino acids. Trimming took off 0 bases at V and 6 bases at J, with 12 bases between the two ends. In DNA, the CDR3 is TGTGCCAGCAGTTACTCGACGGCGGGGTCAAACATTCAGTACTTC. This encodes CASSYSTAGSNIQYF.

This clone came up once. The chain employs TRBV7-2 and TRBJ2-5; perhaps TRBD2 as D (5 bases). Germline V CDR1 and CDR2: SGHTA, FQGNSA. V gave up 5 bases and J gave up 2 bases, with 12 bases separating them. The length of the CDR3 is 14 residues. In DNA form, the CDR3 reads TGTGCCAGCAGCCCGAGGACTGGTCAAGAGACCCAGTACTTC. Amino acid sequence: CASSPRTGQETQYF. The whole variable domain, remainder taken from reference TRBV7-2 and TRBJ2-5, is GAGVSQSPSNKVTEKGKDVELRCDPISGHTALYWYRQSLGQGLEFLIYFQGNSAPDKSGLPSDRFSAERTGGSVSTLTIQRTQQEDSAVYLCASSPRTGQETQYFGPGTRLLVL.

CDR3 bases: TGTGCCAGCACCGGGGGGGATGCCGGACTCTACGAGCAGTACTTC. This gives the protein CASTGGDAGLYEQYF. The rearrangement joins TRBV9 to TRBJ2-7, with 8 bases fitting TRBD2. After removal of 6 bases from V and 3 bases from J, the junction contained 11 bases not matched to a gene. CDR1 SGDLS and CDR2 YYNGEE come from the germline V gene. The CDR3 contains 15 residues.

The V and J genes are TRBV7-2 and TRBJ1-1; no definite D call. Germline-derived CDR1 and CDR2 are SGHTA and FQGNSA. The CDR3 contains 15 residues. V gave up 1 base and J gave up 1 base, with 10 bases separating them. The CDR3 region has the DNA TGTGCCAGCAGCTTAGACCGCACAGCGAACACTGAAGCTTTCTTT. It codes for CASSLDRTANTEAFF.

The rearrangement links TRBV28 to TRBJ1-2; D gene uncertain. This CDR3 comprises 13 residues. Deletions cut 2 bases from V and 6 bases from J, with 10 bases between. Germline V gives CDR1 MDHEN, CDR2 SYDVKM. CDR3 in DNA: TGTGCCAGCAGTTTAAGGAGGGTACATGGCTACACCTTC. Protein product: CASSLRRVHGYTF.

The CDR3 DNA sequence: TGTGCCAGCAGCTCAGGACTTTCCACAGATACGCAGTATTTT. It specifies CASSSGLSTDTQYF. The J gene is TRBJ2-3, the V gene TRBV5-5, with D possibly matching TRBD2 (5 bases). The CDR3 consists of 14 residues. V lost 3 bases to trimming and J lost 2 bases, with 10 bases between them. Germline CDR1 SGHKS, CDR2 YYEKEE (reference sequence). Full variable domain (outside the CDR3, taken from reference TRBV5-5 and TRBJ2-3): DAGVTQSPTHLIKTRGQQVTLRCSPISGHKSVSWYQQVLGQGPQFIFQYYEKEERGRGNFPDRFSARQFPNYSSELNVNALLLGDSALYLCASSSGLSTDTQYFGPGTRLTVL.

This chain links TRBV5-1 with TRBJ1-1, with D possibly being TRBD1 (6 bases). The CDR3 is 16 amino acids. Trimming took off 5 bases at V and 5 bases at J, with 22 bases between the two ends. Germline assignment: CDR1 SGHRS and CDR2 YFSETQ. CDR3 amino acids: CASSTERGRAETEAFF. The CDR3 DNA sequence: TGCGCCAGCAGTACGGAGAGGGGGAGGGCGGAGACTGAAGCTTTCTTT.

V gene TRBV6-5 combines with J gene TRBJ1-5; D remains unclear. The germline V gene has CDR1 MNHEY and CDR2 SVGAGI. V dropped 6 bases and J dropped 11 bases, with 11 bases sitting between them. The CDR3 has 11 amino acids. As DNA, the CDR3 is TGTGCCAGCAGCGTCGACGAGGCCCAGCATTTT. Translating it yields CASSVDEAQHF.

The J gene is TRBJ1-1, the V gene TRBV13; 12 bases are a match to TRBD1. Germline V gene lookup returns CDR1 PRHDT and CDR2 FYEKMQ (reference sequence). V shed 0 bases, J shed 6 bases, and the junction held 11 bases outside the gene matches. This CDR3 is built from 18 residues. In DNA form, the CDR3 reads TGTGCCAGCAGCTTAGGCCTTATGGGACAGGGGGCCTTCCCTGAAGCTTTCTTT. Translating it yields CASSLGLMGQGAFPEAFF.

The chain carries TRBV4-2 and TRBJ1-2; a weak D match, TRBD1 (5 bases). The CDR3 loop spans 13 amino acids. Germline assignment: CDR1 LGHNA and CDR2 YNFKEQ. V shed 6 bases and J shed 2 bases, with 10 bases lying between them. The CDR3 DNA sequence: TGTGCCAGCAGGGGGCCCGAAAACTATGGCTACACCTTC. Translating gives CASRGPENYGYTF.

This clone has just one count. The chain couples TRBV7-2 to TRBJ1-5; D might be TRBD1 (5 bases). Germline V gene lookup returns CDR1 SGHTA and CDR2 FQGNSA. The CDR3 runs 15 residues. Trimming shortened V by 5 bases and J by 6 bases, and 17 bases separated the two germline ends. CDR3 sequence reads: CASSPRWGVGQPQHF. In nucleotides, the CDR3 is TGTGCCAGCAGCCCTCGTTGGGGGGTCGGTCAGCCCCAGCATTTT.

As DNA, the CDR3 is TGTGCTAGTGGTTCCGGGGGGGGCACTAATGAAAAACTGTTTTTT. Translated, it gives CASGSGGGTNEKLFF. The chain employs TRBV12-5 and TRBJ1-4, with a weak D call TRBD1 (6 bases). The CDR3 loop spans 15 amino acids. In germline, CDR1 is LGHNT, CDR2 FRNRAP. V gave up 4 bases and J gave up 2 bases, with 11 bases separating them.

The CDR3 loop reads CASSLAVGLASGGDNTGELFF. The CDR3 DNA follows: TGCGCCAGCAGCTTGGCCGTCGGCCTGGCTAGCGGGGGGGACAACACCGGGGAGCTGTTTTTT. The V gene is TRBV5-1, the J gene TRBJ2-2; the match to TRBD2 covers 12 bases. CDR3 size: 21 residues. In germline, CDR1 is SGHRS, CDR2 YFSETQ. The trim removed 0 bases at V and 2 bases at J, leaving 14 bases unmatched.

The chain joins TRBV10-2 to TRBJ2-7, with D unclear. V dropped 0 bases and J dropped 6 bases, with 9 bases sitting between them. Germline CDR1 is WSHSY and CDR2 is SAAADI. The CDR3 has 13 amino acids. Here the CDR3 DNA reads TGCGCCAGCAGTGAGTCGACCCCTAGCGAGCAGTACTTC. Its protein product is CASSESTPSEQYF.

The V and J genes are TRBV6-7 and TRBJ2-7; TRBD2 agrees at 7 bases. Being an ORF, TRBV6-7 has a function that is uncertain. This CDR3 has 15 residues. V lost 0 bases and J lost 0; bases outside the gene matches: 2. CDR3 coding DNA: TGTGCCAGCAGTTACTCCCGGACTAGCTCCTACGAGCAGTACTTC. Amino acid sequence: CASSYSRTSSYEQYF.

The V call is TRBV4-1, the J call TRBJ1-5, with 9 bases fitting TRBD1. Germline assignment: CDR1 MGHRA and CDR2 YSYEKL. J was trimmed by 8 bases and V by 4 bases; bases with no gene match: 15. The CDR3 is 17 residues long. The CDR3 DNA sequence: TGCGCCAGCAGCCCCACGAACAGGGGGCGAGACTGGGAGCCCCAGCATTTT. Amino acid sequence: CASSPTNRGRDWEPQHF.

The chain employs TRBV5-1 and TRBJ1-5; 10 nucleotides line up with TRBD1. The V gene end was trimmed by 5 bases and the J gene end by 7 bases; junction bases not matched to a gene: 15. Germline values: CDR1 SGHRS, CDR2 YFSETQ. There are 17 residues in the CDR3. DNA of the CDR3: TGCGCCAGCAGACAAACGGTTGGACAGGGGGATTCCCAGCCCCAGCATTTT. This translates into CASRQTVGQGDSQPQHF. Using reference TRBV5-1 and TRBJ1-5 for the parts outside the CDR3, the full variable domain is KAGVTQTPRYLIKTRGQQVTLSCSPISGHRSVSWYQQTPGQGLQFLFEYFSETQRNKGNFPGRFSGRQFSNSRSEMNVSTLELGDSALYLCASRQTVGQGDSQPQHFGDGTRLSIL.

The rearrangement joins TRBV27 to TRBJ1-4, with D perhaps matching TRBD1 (6 bases). The CDR3 runs to 16 residues. Germline loops: CDR1 MNHEY, CDR2 SMNVEV (reference sequence). Trimming took off 10 bases at V and 8 bases at J, with 26 bases between the two ends. The CDR3 nucleotides read TGTGCCACCTGTAAAATCACCGGGACAAGGGAAGAAAAACTGTTTTTT. This codes for CATCKITGTREEKLFF.

V gene TRBV5-6 combines with J gene TRBJ2-7, with D uncertain. Trimming pared 6 bases from V and 3 bases from J, leaving 10 bases between. There are 12 residues in the CDR3. CDR1 and CDR2 (germline): SGHDT, YYEEEE. CDR3 DNA sequence: TGTGCCAGCACCAGGTGGAACTACGAGCAGTACTTC. This translates into CASTRWNYEQYF.

The chain links TRBV6-1 to TRBJ1-3; TRBD1 matches at 9 bases. V was clipped by 5 bases and J by 8 bases; unmatched bases: 7. This CDR3 region has 14 residues. Germline values: CDR1 MNHNS, CDR2 SASEGT. CDR3 region: CASSPPTGGDTIYF. DNA for the CDR3: TGTGCCAGCAGTCCCCCGACAGGGGGGGACACCATATATTTT.

This chain uses TRBV24-1 with TRBJ2-2, with a possible D match to TRBD2 (6 bases). Germline V gene data show CDR1 as KGHDR and CDR2 as SFDVKD. V lost 10 bases, J lost 3 bases, and 14 bases lay in between. This CDR3 comprises 14 residues. For the CDR3, the DNA is TGTGCCACATCCCTGGGGGGAGACACCGGGGAGCTGTTTTTT. Translation: CATSLGGDTGELFF.

This clone was detected once. This sequence joins TRBV7-2 and TRBJ1-5; D remains ambiguous. The CDR3 loop spans 13 amino acids. The V end lost 5 bases, the J end lost 4 bases, and 9 bases lay between the germline ends. Germline CDR1 and CDR2: SGHTA and FQGNSA. Written as DNA, the CDR3 is TGTGCCAGCAGCCAACACGATAATCAGCCCCAGCATTTT. Its protein is CASSQHDNQPQHF.

CDR3 amino acids: CSVEYFGQGNTDTQYF. CDR3 in DNA: TGCAGCGTTGAATATTTTGGGCAGGGAAACACAGATACGCAGTATTTT. The chain combines TRBV29-1 with TRBJ2-3, with D tentatively TRBD1 (5 bases). This CDR3 is built from 16 residues. V gave up 2 bases and J gave up 2 bases, with 17 bases separating them. CDR1 and CDR2 (germline): SQVTM, ANQGSEA.

This clone appeared once. In DNA form, the CDR3 reads TGTGCCAGCAGCTTAGGCTGGCTAGCGGGAAGCTCCTACAATGAGCAGTTCTTC. Its protein product is CASSLGWLAGSSYNEQFF. The chain is built from TRBV7-2 and TRBJ2-1; 9 positions agree with TRBD2. CDR1 is SGHTA and CDR2 is FQGNSA in the germline V gene. The CDR3 is 18 amino acids. The junction had 7 bases not matched to a gene; V was cut back by 1 base and J by 0 bases.

The chain carries TRBV10-3 and TRBJ2-7; the match to TRBD2 covers 9 bases. The CDR3 consists of 14 residues. After removal of 3 bases from V and 4 bases from J, the junction contained 4 bases not matched to a gene. Germline lookup yields CDR1 ENHRY and CDR2 SYGVKD. In nucleotides, the CDR3 is TGTGCCATCAGTGACGTCGCGGGAGGGTACGAGCAGTACGTC. Translating gives CAISDVAGGYEQYV.

This sequence joins TRBV2 and TRBJ2-6, with D possibly being TRBD1 (5 bases). This CDR3 comprises 17 residues. Germline assignment: CDR1 SNHLY and CDR2 FYNNEI. V lost 11 bases and J lost 0, with 20 bases in between. The CDR3 reads CALHGKRTLSGANVLTF. The CDR3 coding sequence is TGTGCCCTCCACGGAAAGAGGACACTCTCTGGGGCCAACGTCCTGACTTTC.